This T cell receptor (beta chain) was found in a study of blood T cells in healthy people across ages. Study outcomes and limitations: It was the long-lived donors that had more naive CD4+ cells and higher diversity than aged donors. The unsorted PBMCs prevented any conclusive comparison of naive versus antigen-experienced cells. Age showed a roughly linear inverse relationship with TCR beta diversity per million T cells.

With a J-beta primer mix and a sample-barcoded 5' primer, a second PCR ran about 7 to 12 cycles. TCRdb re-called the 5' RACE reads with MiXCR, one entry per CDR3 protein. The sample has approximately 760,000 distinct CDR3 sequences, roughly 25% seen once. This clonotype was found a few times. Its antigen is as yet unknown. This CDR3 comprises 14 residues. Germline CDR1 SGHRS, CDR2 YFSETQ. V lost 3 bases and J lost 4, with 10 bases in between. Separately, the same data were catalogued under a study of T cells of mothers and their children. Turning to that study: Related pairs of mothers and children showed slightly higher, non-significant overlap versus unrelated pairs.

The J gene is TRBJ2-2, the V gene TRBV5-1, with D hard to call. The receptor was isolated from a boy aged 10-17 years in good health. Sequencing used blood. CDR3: CASSSDTFTGELFF. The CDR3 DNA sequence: TGCGCCAGCAGCTCAGACACCTTCACCGGGGAGCTGTTTTTT.